These 18 T cell receptor beta chains were all obtained from the same sample, sequenced in a study of blood T cell repertoires in COVID-19. TCRdb's copy holds only in-frame clones and misses some; the assay was immunoSEQ multiplex PCR. The sample holds 310,000 or so clones, around 89% seen once. Sequenced input: peripheral blood. The receptors originated from a man between 18 and 35 years old who had recovered from COVID-19.

This clone was seen a handful of times. The chain has TRBV4-3 and TRBJ1-2, with a possible D match to TRBD1 (6 bases). In germline, CDR1 is LGHNA, CDR2 YSLEER. There are 15 residues in the CDR3. Trimming removed 5 bases from V and 5 bases from J, with 18 bases in between. CDR3 sequence (DNA): TGCGCCAGCAGCACAAACCCCGGGACACTTTATGGCTACACCTTC. It yields the protein CASSTNPGTLYGYTF.

This chain joins TRBV7-2 and TRBJ2-3, with 13 bases matching TRBD2. The CDR3 is 15 amino acids. Germline trimming cut 1 base from V and 15 bases from J; bases unmatched to any gene: 10. Germline values: CDR1 SGHTA, CDR2 FQGNSA. CDR3 DNA sequence: TGTGCCAGCAGCTTAGGGACTAGCGGGGGATCCCCAAGATATTTT. Translated, it gives CASSLGTSGGSPRYF.

The chain links TRBV4-3 to TRBJ2-4, with D unclear. Trimming stripped 1 base from V and 11 bases from J, with 6 bases between. Germline values: CDR1 LGHNA, CDR2 YSLEER. The CDR3 length is 11 residues. CDR3 residues: CASSQGTLQYF. DNA of the CDR3: TGCGCCAGCAGCCAAGGTACACTTCAGTACTTC.

The rearrangement links TRBV6-6 to TRBJ1-1, with D hard to call. The V end was cut by 4 bases, the J end by 6 bases, with 9 bases between. This CDR3 comprises 12 residues. Per the germline V gene, CDR1 is MNHNY and CDR2 is SVGAGI (reference sequence). CDR3 in DNA: TGTGCCAGCAGTTTATTACAACCTGAAGCTTTCTTT. Translating gives CASSLLQPEAFF.

The V and J genes are TRBV4-1 and TRBJ2-2; unclear D gene. CDR3 length: 16 residues. Deletions cut 1 base from V and 1 base from J, with 10 bases between. Germline CDR1 and CDR2: MGHRA and YSYEKL. The CDR3 loop is CASSQGHSGNTGELFF. The CDR3 nucleotides read TGCGCCAGCAGCCAAGGACATTCAGGGAACACCGGGGAGCTGTTTTTT.

The V call is TRBV7-9, the J call TRBJ2-2, with D possibly being TRBD2 (5 bases). CDR3 length equals 14 residues. Trimming pared 4 bases from V and 5 bases from J, leaving 11 bases between. Germline V CDR1 and CDR2: SEHNR, FQNEAQ (reference sequence). As DNA, the CDR3 is TGTGCCAGCAGCTCGCGGGCTTCAACCGGGGAGCTGTTTTTT. Its translation is CASSSRASTGELFF.

Only one count was recorded for this clone. The chain employs TRBV4-1 and TRBJ1-1, with TRBD1 as a possible D gene (5 bases). CDR3 length: 15 amino acids. Per the germline V gene, CDR1 is MGHRA and CDR2 is YSYEKL. V lost 2 bases to trimming and J lost 1 base, with 11 bases between them. In nucleotides, the CDR3 is TGCGCCAGCAGCCAACTCCACAGGCGGAACACTGAAGCTTTCTTT. It yields the protein CASSQLHRRNTEAFF.

This sequence joins TRBV6-5 and TRBJ2-2; D call uncertain. Germline CDR1 reads MNHEY; CDR2 reads SVGAGI. The CDR3 spans 12 residues. Trimming pared 7 bases from V and 1 base from J, leaving 4 bases between. This CDR3 is CASNRNTGELFF. The CDR3 DNA sequence: TGTGCCAGCAACAGGAACACCGGGGAGCTGTTTTTT.

The chain links TRBV3-1 (or the pseudogene TRBV3-2) to TRBJ1-2; 10 bases map to TRBD1. V lost 4 bases to trimming and J lost 2 bases; unmatched junction nucleotides: 1. Germline V gene lookup returns CDR1 LGHDT and CDR2 YNNKEL (reference sequence). This CDR3 has 14 amino acids. CDR3 nucleotide sequence: TGTGCCAGCAGCCGACAGGGGGCAAACTATGGCTACACCTTC. This codes for CASSRQGANYGYTF.

The rearrangement uses TRBV11-1 and TRBJ1-6; D not resolved. This CDR3 is built from 15 residues. Germline CDR1 and CDR2: SGHAT and FQDESV (reference sequence). Deletions cut 1 base from V and 9 bases from J, with 13 bases between. The CDR3, as DNA: TGTGCCAGCAGCTTAGGGCACCCGGCGGTTTCACCCCTCCACTTT. Amino acids: CASSLGHPAVSPLHF.

V is TRBV5-1 and J is TRBJ1-1; a weak D match, TRBD1 (5 bases). The CDR3 sequence is 17 residues long. Germline lookup yields CDR1 SGHRS and CDR2 YFSETQ. Between the trimmed V and J ends, which lost 2 bases and 0 bases, there was a span of 17 bases. The CDR3 region is CASSFGAGGSMNTEAFF. CDR3 sequence (DNA): TGCGCCAGCAGCTTTGGAGCGGGGGGGTCCATGAACACTGAAGCTTTCTTT.

Notes on this clone: Other DNA sequences in this sample translate to the same CDR3. This rearrangement joins TRBV5-1 to TRBJ1-1; no firm D call. Trimming stripped 0 bases from V and 5 bases from J, with 5 bases between. The germline V gene encodes CDR1 SGHRS and CDR2 YFSETQ. The CDR3 covers 12 residues. The CDR3 protein is CASSLERTEAFF. The DNA of the CDR3 is TGCGCCAGCAGCTTGGAGCGGACTGAAGCTTTCTTT.

A few counts support this clone. Different DNA sequences within this sample yield the same CDR3. The chain employs TRBV29-1 and TRBJ1-1; unclear D gene. V was pared by 6 bases and J by 4 bases, with 15 bases between. CDR3 length: 13 amino acids. Germline V gives CDR1 SQVTM, CDR2 ANQGSEA. This CDR3 is CSVAPGRGTEAFF. The DNA of the CDR3 is TGCAGCGTGGCCCCCGGTCGGGGCACTGAAGCTTTCTTT.

J is TRBJ1-1 and V is TRBV6-5; D not certain. CDR3 length: 13 amino acids. V lost 7 bases, J lost 3 bases, and 12 bases lay in between. The germline CDR1 and CDR2 sequences are MNHEY and SVGAGI. For the CDR3, the DNA is TGTGCCAGCACGAAATGGGGAGACACTGAAGCTTTCTTT. This translates into CASTKWGDTEAFF.

This chain links TRBV3-1 (or the pseudogene TRBV3-2) with TRBJ2-1; 7 nucleotides align to TRBD2. The germline gives CDR1 LGHDT, CDR2 YNNKEL (reference sequence). V lost 1 base, J lost 5 bases, and 8 bases stayed unmatched. The CDR3 runs 16 residues. CDR3 amino acids: CASSQAGWGLNNEQFF. As DNA, the CDR3 is TGTGCCAGCAGCCAAGCGGGTTGGGGACTAAACAATGAGCAGTTCTTC.

This clone was detected only once. This chain links TRBV7-3 with TRBJ1-1; D is perhaps TRBD1 (6 bases). The V gene lost 0 bases and the J gene lost 5 bases, with 13 bases spanning the gap. Germline CDR1 is SGHTA and CDR2 is FQGTGA. The CDR3 consists of 15 residues. The CDR3 region is CASSLTPGVGTEAFF. DNA of the CDR3: TGTGCCAGCAGCTTAACACCAGGGGTGGGGACTGAAGCTTTCTTT.

The J gene is TRBJ1-5, the V gene TRBV6-2 or TRBV6-3; 9 bases are a match to TRBD1. Germline lookup yields CDR1 MNHEY and CDR2 SVGEGT. The CDR3 runs 16 residues. Trimming cost V 5 bases and J 6 bases; bases outside gene matches: 11. CDR3 DNA: TGTGCCAGCAGTCCGGACAGGGGCCCTTCATTTCAGCCCCAGCATTTT. Its translation: CASSPDRGPSFQPQHF.

V and J are TRBV6-2 or TRBV6-3 and TRBJ1-1, with D unresolved. From germline, CDR1 is MNHEY and CDR2 SVGEGT. The CDR3 is made up of 14 amino acids. V was clipped by 5 bases and J by 6 bases, with 16 bases between them. The DNA for the CDR3 is TGTGCCAGCAGTCCACGCGGGGAAGTAGCTGAAGCTTTCTTT. It codes for CASSPRGEVAEAFF.